A selection of T cell receptor beta chains follows, all from one sample in a study of blood T cell repertoires in COVID-19. Some clones are missing from TCRdb's copy, which holds only in-frame ones; the method was immunoSEQ multiplex PCR. Among some 170,000 clones listed, 87% were seen once. Sequenced material: peripheral blood. Receptors originate from a woman aged 45-59 years with acute or convalescent COVID-19. Each CDR3 is given with its conserved first and last residue. D genes are given only for firm matches. The size field is filled for only some rows; it gives once, few, many or a size class.

d_call: TRBD1; v_call: TRBV7-2; j_call: TRBJ1-2; clone_size: .; cdr3_nt: TGTGCCAGCACCCCTGGACAGGGGAACTATGGCTACACCTTC; cdr3_aa: CASTPGQGNYGYTF
d_call: .; v_call: TRBV5-6; j_call: TRBJ1-4; clone_size: .; cdr3_nt: TGTGCCAGCAGCTTGGAGCCAACTAATGAAAAACTGTTTTTT; cdr3_aa: CASSLEPTNEKLFF
d_call: .; v_call: TRBV7-2; j_call: TRBJ2-7; clone_size: few; cdr3_nt: TGTGCCAGCAGCTTTAGCAGGGAACTCTCCTACGAGCAGTACTTC; cdr3_aa: CASSFSRELSYEQYF
d_call: TRBD1; v_call: TRBV27; j_call: TRBJ1-4; clone_size: .; cdr3_nt: TGTGCCAGCAGAAGGGACAGGGGGAGAACTAATGAAAAACTGTTTTTT; cdr3_aa: CASRRDRGRTNEKLFF
d_call: .; v_call: TRBV7-8; j_call: TRBJ2-1; clone_size: .; cdr3_nt: TGTGCCAGCAGTCGAGGGCAGGCCTACAATGAGCAGTTCTTC; cdr3_aa: CASSRGQAYNEQFF
d_call: TRBD1; v_call: TRBV2; j_call: TRBJ1-6; clone_size: .; cdr3_nt: TGTGCCAGCAGGTCGGGACAGGGAGGGACACCCCTCCACTTT; cdr3_aa: CASRSGQGGTPLHF
d_call: TRBD2; v_call: TRBV11-2; j_call: TRBJ2-3; clone_size: .; cdr3_nt: TGTGCCAGCAGCCCCTCCGGCGGGAGACGCACAGATACGCAGTATTTT; cdr3_aa: CASSPSGGRRTDTQYF
d_call: .; v_call: TRBV7-2; j_call: TRBJ2-1; clone_size: once; cdr3_nt: TGTGCCAGCAGCTTAGGCTACAGGGAGCGTGAGCAGTTCTTC; cdr3_aa: CASSLGYREREQFF
d_call: .; v_call: TRBV7-2; j_call: TRBJ1-5; clone_size: .; cdr3_nt: TGTGCCAGCAGCCGCAGGTTGGGCAATCAGCCCCAGCATTTT; cdr3_aa: CASSRRLGNQPQHF
d_call: .; v_call: TRBV19; j_call: TRBJ1-2; clone_size: .; cdr3_nt: TGTGCCAGTAGTACAGAGGGCAACACCCGCTATGGCTACACCTTC; cdr3_aa: CASSTEGNTRYGYTF
d_call: TRBD1; v_call: TRBV7-6; j_call: TRBJ1-2; clone_size: .; cdr3_nt: TGTGCCAGCAGCTTACGGGGACAGGGCCGTAATGGCTACACCTTC; cdr3_aa: CASSLRGQGRNGYTF
d_call: TRBD1; v_call: TRBV19; j_call: TRBJ2-4; clone_size: .; cdr3_nt: TGTGCCAGTAGTATGACAGGGTATGGCATTCAGTACTTC; cdr3_aa: CASSMTGYGIQYF
d_call: TRBD1; v_call: TRBV5-6; j_call: TRBJ1-1; clone_size: .; cdr3_nt: TGTGCCAGCAGCCCCTTACCGGGACAGGGCTGGAACACTGAAGCTTTCTTT; cdr3_aa: CASSPLPGQGWNTEAFF
d_call: TRBD2; v_call: TRBV14; j_call: TRBJ2-3; clone_size: .; cdr3_nt: TGTGCCAGCAGCCAAAAACTAGCGGGGGACTTAAGCACAGATACGCAGTATTTT; cdr3_aa: CASSQKLAGDLSTDTQYF
d_call: .; v_call: TRBV6-5; j_call: TRBJ2-7; clone_size: .; cdr3_nt: TGTGCCAGTACCTCTTTCAGGGGACCTTCCTACGAGCAGTACTTC; cdr3_aa: CASTSFRGPSYEQYF
d_call: TRBD1; v_call: TRBV6-6; j_call: TRBJ1-1; clone_size: .; cdr3_nt: TGTGCCAGCAGTTACAGGGAGACAGGGGCGAACACTGAAGCTTTCTTT; cdr3_aa: CASSYRETGANTEAFF
d_call: TRBD2; v_call: TRBV5-5; j_call: TRBJ2-1; clone_size: .; cdr3_nt: TGTGCCAGCAGCGCGGGACTAGCGGGGGTGTACAATGAGCAGTTCTTC; cdr3_aa: CASSAGLAGVYNEQFF
d_call: TRBD1; v_call: TRBV9; j_call: TRBJ1-3; clone_size: .; cdr3_nt: TGTGCCAGCAGCTCACACGGGGGACAGGGGGCGCCTGGAAACACCATATATTTT; cdr3_aa: CASSSHGGQGAPGNTIYF
d_call: .; v_call: TRBV5-1; j_call: TRBJ1-1; clone_size: .; cdr3_nt: TGCGCCAGCAGCTTGGCCATGATGGAGACTGAAGCTTTCTTT; cdr3_aa: CASSLAMMETEAFF
d_call: TRBD1; v_call: TRBV27; j_call: TRBJ2-1; clone_size: .; cdr3_nt: TGTGCCAGCAGTCTACAGGGGGCTAGTGAGCAGTTCTTC; cdr3_aa: CASSLQGASEQFF
d_call: TRBD2; v_call: TRBV18; j_call: TRBJ2-4; clone_size: .; cdr3_nt: TGTGCCAGCTCCCCCAGGCGGGACGGGGGGAACATTCAGTACTTC; cdr3_aa: CASSPRRDGGNIQYF
d_call: TRBD1; v_call: TRBV6-5; j_call: TRBJ1-6; clone_size: few; cdr3_nt: TGTGCCAGCAGAGCTTCCACAGGGGCGCTGGCACCCCTCCACTTT; cdr3_aa: CASRASTGALAPLHF
d_call: TRBD1; v_call: TRBV4-1; j_call: TRBJ2-7; clone_size: .; cdr3_nt: TGCGCCAGCAGCCAAGAGTGGGGACAGGGGACCTACGAGCAGTACTTC; cdr3_aa: CASSQEWGQGTYEQYF